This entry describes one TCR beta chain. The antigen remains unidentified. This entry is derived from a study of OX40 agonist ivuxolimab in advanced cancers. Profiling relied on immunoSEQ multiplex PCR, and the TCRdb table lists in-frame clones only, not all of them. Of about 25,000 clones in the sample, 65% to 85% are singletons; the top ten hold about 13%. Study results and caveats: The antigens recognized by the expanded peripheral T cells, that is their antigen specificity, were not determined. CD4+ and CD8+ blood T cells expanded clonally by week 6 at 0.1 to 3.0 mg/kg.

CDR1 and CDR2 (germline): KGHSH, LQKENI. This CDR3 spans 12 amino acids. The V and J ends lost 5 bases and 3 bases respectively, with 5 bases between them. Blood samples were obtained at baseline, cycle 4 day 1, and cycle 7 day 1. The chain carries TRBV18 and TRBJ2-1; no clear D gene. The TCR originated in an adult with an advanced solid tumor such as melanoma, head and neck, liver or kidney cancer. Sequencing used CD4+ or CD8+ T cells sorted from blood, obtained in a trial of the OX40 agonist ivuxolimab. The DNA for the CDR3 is TGTGCCAGCTCAATGGTCTACAATGAGCAGTTCTTC. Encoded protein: CASSMVYNEQFF.